These T cell receptor beta chains were read from a single sample in a study of cytomegalovirus exposure and HLA in healthy donors. TCRdb's table, derived via immunoSEQ multiplex PCR, lists solely in-frame clones and lacks some. The sample lists 150,000 to 200,000 clones, about three quarters seen once, with about 1.4% in the top ten. The sequenced material came from PBMCs. The receptor set was obtained from a woman aged 25 to 39 in good health and CMV-seronegative. CDR3s leave out the opening cysteine and the closing phenylalanine or tryptophan.

V	CDR3
TRBV5-6	ASSLAGQGPTNEKLF
TRBV7-2	ASSLAFLSERGASGNTIY
TRBV2	ASAAGGGTGELF
TRBV30	AWSVMTISGANVLT
TRBV18	ASSPTLTGGEAF
TRBV15	ATSRGGATNEKLF
TRBV5-4	ASSRTGGYLGGELF
TRBV28	ASSPGNSPLH
TRBV6-6	ASSYQLSFTEAF
TRBV27	ASSSGTGKNGYT
TRBV5-8	ASSFGGGARTDTQY
TRBV2	ASSEEGAGTYEQY
TRBV6-5	ASNLELGVAEAF
TRBV21-1	ASSKGDRGRRKPYEQY
TRBV29-1	SVYRGEHYEQY
TRBV2	ASGGGVSGYT
TRBV6-1	ASSKPAGDYQPQH
TRBV7-2	ASSLQGSGEQY
TRBV19	ASSIRNRDSNEKLF
TRBV2	ASIKLTGDNSPLH
TRBV6-6	ASSTNSAGEQY
TRBV11-2	ASSSGLAKNIQY